Listed here are 21 T cell receptor beta chains from one sample, sequenced in a study of cytomegalovirus exposure and HLA in healthy donors. The PCR ran on 60 Vbeta and 13 Jbeta primers. Libraries were prepared by immunoSEQ multiplex PCR; TCRdb keeps only in-frame clonotypes and omits some of them. The sample lists fewer than 150,000 clones, roughly 80% occurring once. The sequencing input was PBMCs. The receptors originated from a man aged 35-49 years in good health and CMV-seropositive.

This clone appeared once. V usage is TRBV7-2 and J usage is TRBJ2-2; 10 bases are shared with TRBD1. Germline CDR1 is SGHTA and CDR2 is FQGNSA. The trim removed 9 bases at V and 4 bases at J, leaving 11 bases unmatched. This CDR3 is built from 16 residues. CDR3 region: CASSDRQGARTGELFF. The CDR3 region has the DNA TGTGCCAGTTCCGATCGACAGGGGGCGCGCACCGGGGAGCTGTTTTTT.

The gene calls are TRBV7-2 and TRBJ2-1; 12 bases map to TRBD1. J was trimmed by 8 bases and V by 5 bases; bases with no gene match: 1. In germline, CDR1 is SGHTA, CDR2 FQGNSA. The CDR3 is 13 residues long. The CDR3 region is CASSGTGGYEQFF. CDR3 DNA sequence: TGTGCCAGCAGCGGGACAGGGGGCTATGAGCAGTTCTTC.

The count of this clone is one. The gene calls are TRBV18 and TRBJ1-1; 10 bases agree with TRBD1. The CDR3 consists of 15 residues. Germline V gives CDR1 KGHSH, CDR2 LQKENI. Trimming took 0 bases from V and 12 from J; bases not matched to a gene: 10. The CDR3, as DNA: TGTGCCAGCTCACCACCCATAGGACAGGGGGAGTCAACTTTCTTT. This sequence encodes CASSPPIGQGESTFF.

This rearrangement joins TRBV14 to TRBJ2-3; TRBD1 matches at 7 bases. V trimming: 6 bases; J trimming: 2 bases; junction bases outside the gene matches: 5. Germline V gene data show CDR1 as SGHDN and CDR2 as FVKESK. The CDR3 spans 14 residues. CDR3 amino acids: CASSPQGYTDTQYF. CDR3 nucleotides: TGTGCCAGCAGTCCACAGGGGTACACAGATACGCAGTATTTT.

DNA for the CDR3: TGTGCCAGCTCACCACCGGGGCGCTCCTACAATGAGCAGTTCTTC. Protein: CASSPPGRSYNEQFF. This chain joins TRBV18 and TRBJ2-1, with D tentatively TRBD1 (5 bases). Trimming cost V 0 bases and J 0 bases, with 6 bases left between them. Germline V gene lookup returns CDR1 KGHSH and CDR2 LQKENI. The CDR3 sequence is 15 residues long.

This sequence joins TRBV9 and TRBJ2-3, with a possible D match to TRBD1 (5 bases). Germline V lookup: CDR1 SGDLS, CDR2 YYNGEE. The germline V and J ends were trimmed by 4 bases and 2 bases, with 11 bases remaining between them. The CDR3 consists of 14 residues. DNA for the CDR3: TGTGCCAGCAGCTCCCGACAGTACACAGATACGCAGTATTTT. Amino acid sequence: CASSSRQYTDTQYF.

This clone has just a few counts. The V gene is TRBV6-6, the J gene TRBJ1-5; a weak D match, TRBD1 (6 bases). Between the trimmed V and J ends, which lost 6 bases and 3 bases, there was a span of 12 bases. The germline V gene has CDR1 MNHNY and CDR2 SVGAGI (reference sequence). The CDR3 extends over 14 amino acids. CDR3 DNA: TGTGCCAGCAGGGGAGGGGGGGTCAATCAGCCCCAGCATTTT. It yields the protein CASRGGGVNQPQHF.

This clone occurred once. The chain employs TRBV15 and TRBJ2-1; a weak D match, TRBD1 (6 bases). V dropped 7 bases and J dropped 4 bases, with 14 bases sitting between them. CDR3 length: 14 residues. Per the germline V gene, CDR1 is LNHNV and CDR2 is YYDKDF (reference sequence). The CDR3 loop is CATNSIDRYNEQFF. For the CDR3, the DNA is TGTGCCACCAACTCGATTGACAGGTACAATGAGCAGTTCTTC.

In this sample, this clone turned up once. The rearrangement joins TRBV7-2 to TRBJ1-4; possible D gene TRBD1, 5 bases. V was cut by 5 bases and J by 8 bases, with 21 bases left in between. Germline CDR1 SGHTA, CDR2 FQGNSA. This CDR3 is 16 amino acids long. The CDR3 reads CASSRDPPGLTEKLFF. The DNA for the CDR3 is TGTGCCAGCAGCAGAGACCCCCCGGGACTCACGGAAAAACTGTTTTTT.

This chain links TRBV27 with TRBJ1-1, with D possibly being TRBD1 (5 bases). The CDR3 contains 14 residues. CDR1 and CDR2 (germline): MNHEY, SMNVEV (reference sequence). V was cut by 6 bases and J by 2 bases, with 13 bases left in between. The CDR3 nucleotides read TGTGCCAGCAGACAAGACAGCTCCAACACTGAAGCTTTCTTT. Translated: CASRQDSSNTEAFF.

This chain joins TRBV5-1 and TRBJ2-5; D not certain. Trimming removed 0 bases from V and 2 bases from J, with 8 bases in between. Germline CDR1 SGHRS, CDR2 YFSETQ. The length of the CDR3 is 14 residues. The CDR3 region is CASSLGLAQETQYF. The CDR3 bases are TGCGCCAGCAGCTTGGGGTTAGCTCAAGAGACCCAGTACTTC.

CDR3 region: CASSTDSYEAFF. CDR3 in DNA: TGTGCCAGCAGCACCGACAGCTACGAAGCTTTCTTT. The chain recombines TRBV5-4 with TRBJ1-1; D may be TRBD1 (5 bases). Trimming removed 4 bases at V and 8 bases at J, with 12 bases between. CDR1 is SGHNT and CDR2 is YYREEE in the germline V gene (reference sequence). This CDR3 has 12 residues.

The rearrangement uses TRBV9 and TRBJ2-3, with D uncertain. V was shortened by 0 bases and J by 0 bases, with 8 bases between the two germline ends. The CDR3 is 15 amino acids. Germline CDR1 and CDR2: SGDLS and YYNGEE. In nucleotides, the CDR3 is TGTGCCAGCAGCGTAGCGGTTGATAGCACAGATACGCAGTATTTT. Its translation: CASSVAVDSTDTQYF.

The chain carries TRBV19 and TRBJ1-5, with no clear D. The V gene's germline CDR1 is LNHDA and CDR2 SQIVND (reference sequence). Trimming shortened V by 3 bases and J by 4 bases, and 10 bases separated the two germline ends. CDR3 length: 14 residues. This chain's CDR3 is CASSISRQNQPQHF. CDR3 nucleotides: TGTGCCAGTAGTATCTCCAGACAAAATCAGCCCCAGCATTTT.

The chain has TRBV5-6 and TRBJ2-4; 9 nucleotides match TRBD2. J gave up 2 bases and V 0 bases, and 3 bases lay outside the gene matches. CDR1 and CDR2 from the germline V gene are SGHDT and YYEEEE. This CDR3 has 16 residues. The CDR3 bases are TGTGCCAGCAGCTTGGTCCTAGCGGGAACCAAAAACATTCAGTACTTC. It specifies CASSLVLAGTKNIQYF.

This clone was seen more than once but under ten times. This sequence joins TRBV21-1 and TRBJ1-6. TRBV21-1 is a recognized pseudogene. The CDR3 is 18 amino acids. The chain's CDR3 is CASSKPKVSTGFNSPLHF. The CDR3 DNA is TGTGCCAGCAGCAAACCTAAAGTAAGTACGGGGTTTAATTCACCCCTCCACTTT.

This sequence joins TRBV9 and TRBJ1-1; D unclear. Trimming stripped 0 bases from V and 4 bases from J, with 13 bases between. Looked up from germline, CDR1 is SGDLS and CDR2 is YYNGEE. The CDR3 covers 15 residues. The CDR3 bases are TGTGCCAGCAGCGTAGTTAAGGCGGGTGGCACTGAAGCTTTCTTT. It encodes CASSVVKAGGTEAFF.

V and J are TRBV4-1 and TRBJ2-7; 12 nucleotides match TRBD1. The length of the CDR3 is 19 residues. The V gene end was trimmed by 2 bases and the J gene end by 2 bases; junction bases not matched to a gene: 13. From germline, CDR1 is MGHRA and CDR2 YSYEKL. The DNA of the CDR3 is TGCGCCAGCAGCCAAATTTTGGGGACAGGGGGCCTTTTCACCTACGAGCAGTACTTC. Its protein product is CASSQILGTGGLFTYEQYF.

The gene calls are TRBV29-1 and TRBJ2-2; 7 positions match TRBD2. Germline loops: CDR1 SQVTM, CDR2 ANQGSEA. Unmatched junction bases numbered 6, after V lost 5 bases and J lost 6 bases. The CDR3 length is 13 residues. This chain's CDR3 is CSVLWEGPGELFF. The CDR3, as DNA: TGCAGCGTTCTGTGGGAGGGCCCCGGGGAGCTGTTTTTT.

The chain employs TRBV9 and TRBJ2-1, with TRBD2 as a possible D gene (5 bases). V was trimmed by 7 bases and J by 9 bases, leaving 20 bases between them. Germline loops: CDR1 SGDLS, CDR2 YYNGEE. The CDR3 loop spans 14 amino acids. The CDR3 loop is CASSPTTSSVEQFF. The CDR3, as DNA: TGTGCCAGCTCCCCCACAACTAGTTCGGTTGAGCAGTTCTTC. Looking up the rest from reference TRBV9 and TRBJ2-1 gives the full variable domain: DSGVTQTPKHLITATGQRVTLRCSPRSGDLSVYWYQQSLDQGLQFLIQYYNGEERAKGNILERFSAQQFPDLHSELNLSSLELGDSALYFCASSPTTSSVEQFFGPGTRLTVL.

The chain recombines TRBV15 with TRBJ2-5; TRBD1 aligns across 8 bases. From germline, CDR1 is LNHNV and CDR2 YYDKDF (reference sequence). J gave up 1 base and V 3 bases, and 1 base lay outside the gene matches. CDR3 length: 14 amino acids. Here the CDR3 DNA reads TGTGCCACCAGCAGTGGACAGGGCCAAGAGACCCAGTACTTC. This codes for CATSSGQGQETQYF.